This T cell receptor beta chain was captured in a study of blood T cell repertoires in COVID-19. Study summary: The samples span acute and convalescent COVID-19 from the United States, Italy and Spain.

Some clones are missing from TCRdb's copy, which holds only in-frame ones; the method was immunoSEQ multiplex PCR. The repertoire holds about 350,000 clones, approximately 89% seen once, with around 4% in the top ten. This CDR3 comprises 13 residues. V lost 10 bases and J 1 base, leaving 12 bases between the germline ends. Patients in Seattle were enrolled during active infection, then followed longitudinally. The source is an older woman with COVID-19, enrolled during active disease. Specimen: peripheral blood. The chain carries TRBV12-3 or TRBV12-4 and TRBJ2-3; tentatively, D is TRBD2 (6 bases). This chain's CDR3 is CATSRGGTDTQYF. The CDR3 DNA reads as TGTGCCACCTCGCGCGGGGGCACAGATACGCAGTATTTT.